The clone carrying this TCR beta chain has at least ten counts. Germline V lookup: CDR1 SGHTA, CDR2 FQGNSA. CDR3 length: 14 amino acids. The V segment lost 5 bases and the J segment 2 bases; nucleotides outside the gene matches: 3. TCRdb processed the 5' RACE reads anew with MiXCR; each CDR3 protein has one entry. The repertoire includes under 300,000 distinct CDR3 sequences, 6.9% of them detected once, and 0.65% to 0.9% sits in the top ten. This entry is derived from a study of T cells after yellow fever vaccination. Sequenced material: CD4+ T cells sorted from PBMCs, taken 15 days after the yellow fever booster vaccination. This sequence originates from a man younger than 40 who received the YFV17D yellow fever vaccine. V gene TRBV7-2 combines with J gene TRBJ1-5; TRBD1 agrees at 7 bases. The CDR3 spells CASSNTGGNQPQHF. The CDR3 region has the DNA TGTGCCAGCAGCAATACAGGGGGCAATCAGCCCCAGCATTTT.